This TCR beta chain is drawn from a study of blood T cell repertoires in COVID-19. The CDR3 sequence is 17 residues long. V was cut by 0 bases and J by 0 bases, with 10 bases left in between. CDR1 is SGDLS, CDR2 YYNGEE, per germline. Clones were sequenced by immunoSEQ multiplex PCR, and TCRdb holds only the in-frame ones, with some missing. The sample consists of 70,000 to 75,000 clones, about nine tenths of them appearing once. Sample: peripheral blood. The TCR sequence derives from a woman between 18 and 30 years old with acute or convalescent COVID-19. The chain is built from TRBV9 and TRBJ1-6; D remains ambiguous. CDR3 sequence: CASSVARGSSYNSPLHF. In nucleotides, the CDR3 is TGTGCCAGCAGCGTAGCTCGGGGAAGCTCCTATAATTCACCCCTCCACTTT.